The 32 T cell receptor beta chains reported below all come from one sample, sequenced in a study of radiation and T cells in renal cell carcinoma. As to time point: blood 4 weeks post-SBRT, at nephrectomy. The treatment is: 15 Gy SBRT to primary tumor, nephrectomy 4 weeks later. Clones were read by immunoSEQ multiplex PCR, and TCRdb kept only the in-frame ones, dropping some. This repertoire shows roughly 45,000 clones, around four fifths found once; its top ten account for 27%. The specimen was blood, collected from a patient whose treatment included radiotherapy and nephrectomy. The receptors stem from a woman aged 70-85 years with renal cell carcinoma.

The CDR3 sequence is CASRRDGLNEQFF. For the CDR3, the DNA is TGTGCCAGCAGGCGGGACGGACTCAATGAGCAGTTCTTC. V gene TRBV27 combines with J gene TRBJ2-1, with D perhaps TRBD2 (6 bases). The CDR3 runs 13 residues. Trimming cost V 6 bases and J 6 bases, with 12 bases left between them. Germline V gene data show CDR1 as MNHEY and CDR2 as SMNVEV (reference sequence).

The chain couples TRBV7-8 to TRBJ2-3, with TRBD1 matching over 10 bases. The CDR3 has 18 amino acids. Per the germline V gene, CDR1 is SGHVS and CDR2 is FQNEAQ. V gave up 0 bases and J gave up 6 bases; unmatched junction bases: 12. The CDR3 bases are TGTGCCAGCAGCTTAGCGAGTGGCGGGACAGGGGTCGCCGATACGCAGTATTTT. This translates into CASSLASGGTGVADTQYF.

The chain joins TRBV10-2 to TRBJ1-5, with D maybe TRBD1 (5 bases). Germline CDR1 reads WSHSY; CDR2 reads SAAADI. The CDR3 is made up of 15 amino acids. V lost 2 bases and J 0 bases, leaving 8 bases between the germline ends. CDR3 DNA: TGCGCCAGCAGTGAGGGGGGGATTAGCAATCAGCCCCAGCATTTT. Protein sequence: CASSEGGISNQPQHF.

The chain is built from TRBV29-1 and TRBJ1-2; D gene ambiguous. This CDR3 is built from 13 residues. With 7 bases removed from V and 4 bases from J, the gap between germline ends came to 16 bases. Germline V gene sequence: CDR1 SQVTM, CDR2 ANQGSEA. The CDR3 coding sequence is TGCAGCGCATTTAGGGAGTACGGCTATGGCTACACCTTC. Translating gives CSAFREYGYGYTF.

This sequence joins TRBV5-1 and TRBJ1-1; D gene unclear. Trimming pared 0 bases from V and 0 bases from J, leaving 6 bases between. CDR1 SGHRS and CDR2 YFSETQ come from the germline V gene. The CDR3 is 14 amino acids. The CDR3 DNA is TGCGCCAGCAGCTTGGAAGGGATGAACACTGAAGCTTTCTTT. It encodes CASSLEGMNTEAFF.

The chain combines TRBV6-5 with TRBJ1-1; D may be TRBD1 (6 bases). Germline CDR1 reads MNHEY; CDR2 reads SVGAGI. Trimming removed 7 bases at V and 5 bases at J, with 17 bases between. The CDR3 has 14 amino acids. In nucleotides, the CDR3 is TGTGCCAGCAATTTCCGAGCAGGGGCTACTGAAGCTTTCTTT. This sequence encodes CASNFRAGATEAFF.

The rearrangement links TRBV5-1 to TRBJ2-7, with D maybe TRBD1 (7 bases). The CDR3 spans 14 residues. The germline V gene has CDR1 SGHRS and CDR2 YFSETQ. Trimming left V 4 bases short and J 5 bases short, with 16 bases between. The CDR3 region has the DNA TGCGCCAGCAGCCCCGGAGGGGGCAGCAACGAGCAGTACTTC. It encodes CASSPGGGSNEQYF.

The table lists this clone with a few counts. CDR3 DNA: TGCTATTGGGACAGGGCTTGCAATGAGCAGTTCTTC. Translated: CYWDRACNEQFF. The chain combines TRBV12-2 with TRBJ2-1; the D call in the table, TRBD1, was not verified against the DNA. TRBV12-2 is flagged as a pseudogene. The CDR3 is 12 residues long.

The chain is built from TRBV7-2 and TRBJ2-5; 7 positions match TRBD2. Germline V CDR1 and CDR2: SGHTA, FQGNSA. The CDR3 has 15 residues. The ends lost 1 base at V and 9 bases at J; junction bases unmatched: 11. The CDR3, as DNA: TGTGCCAGCAGCTTAGTAGGGGACTACTCTGCGGCCCAGTACTTC. Translation: CASSLVGDYSAAQYF.

The rearrangement links TRBV14 to TRBJ2-1; possibly TRBD2 for D (5 bases). Trimming took 3 bases from V and 5 from J, leaving 8 bases between them. There are 13 residues in the CDR3. Germline CDR1 reads SGHDN; CDR2 reads FVKESK. CDR3 protein: CASSQTINNEQFF. In nucleotides, the CDR3 is TGTGCCAGCAGCCAGACTATCAACAATGAGCAGTTCTTC.

This clone was seen once. The CDR3 sequence: CASSPRDRVNTEAFF. CDR3 coding DNA: TGTGCCAGCAGCCCCCGGGACAGGGTGAACACTGAAGCTTTCTTT. The V and J genes are TRBV7-8 and TRBJ1-1, with 9 bases lining up with TRBD1. The V and J ends lost 5 bases and 0 bases, in that order; junction bases with no gene match: 4. The CDR3 has 15 residues. CDR1 SGHVS and CDR2 FQNEAQ come from the germline V gene. The full variable domain, with the rest looked up from reference TRBV7-8 and TRBJ1-1, is GAGVSQSPRYKVAKRGQDVALRCDPISGHVSLFWYQQALGQGPEFLTYFQNEAQLDKSGLPSDRFFAERPEGSVSTLKIQRTQQEDSAVYLCASSPRDRVNTEAFFGQGTRLTVV.

The genes are TRBV15 and TRBJ1-5; perhaps TRBD1 as D (6 bases). Germline assignment: CDR1 LNHNV and CDR2 YYDKDF (reference sequence). The V and J ends lost 1 base and 4 bases respectively, with 8 bases between them. This CDR3 comprises 14 residues. This chain's CDR3 is CATSRGGANQPQHF. CDR3 nucleotides: TGTGCCACCAGCAGAGGGGGGGCGAATCAGCCCCAGCATTTT.

V gene TRBV6-1 combines with J gene TRBJ1-2, with TRBD1 matching 9 bases. Germline V lookup: CDR1 MNHNS, CDR2 SASEGT. V lost 7 bases and J lost 8; bases outside the gene matches: 8. The CDR3 contains 13 residues. CDR3: CASTTDRGHGYTF. For the CDR3, the DNA is TGTGCCAGCACAACGGACAGGGGCCACGGCTACACCTTC.

V usage is TRBV9 and J usage is TRBJ1-1, with D perhaps TRBD1 (5 bases). The CDR3 length is 14 residues. The germline CDR1 and CDR2 sequences are SGDLS and YYNGEE. Trimming stripped 0 bases from V and 5 bases from J, with 11 bases between. In DNA form, the CDR3 reads TGTGCCAGCAGCGTAGAAGGGGAAGGAACTGAAGCTTTCTTT. It codes for CASSVEGEGTEAFF.

The rearrangement uses TRBV18 and TRBJ2-5; D ambiguous. Germline CDR1 is KGHSH and CDR2 is LQKENI. The CDR3 consists of 12 residues. The V and J ends lost 3 bases and 2 bases respectively, with 4 bases between them. The CDR3 region has the DNA TGTGCCAGCTCACCCCAACAAGAGACCCAGTACTTC. Its translation: CASSPQQETQYF. Variable domain in full (rest from reference TRBV18 and TRBJ2-5): NAGVMQNPRHLVRRRGQEARLRCSPMKGHSHVYWYRQLPEEGLKFMVYLQKENIIDESGMPKERFSAEFPKEGPSILRIQQVVRGDSAAYFCASSPQQETQYFGPGTRLLVL.

This chain links TRBV5-4 with TRBJ1-2, with TRBD1 identical over 7 bases. The CDR3 length is 14 residues. After removal of 4 bases from V and 4 bases from J, the junction contained 7 bases not matched to a gene. CDR1 and CDR2 (germline): SGHNT, YYREEE (reference sequence). CDR3 sequence reads: CASSIQGMGYGYTF. The CDR3 DNA follows: TGTGCCAGCAGCATACAGGGGATGGGCTATGGCTACACCTTC.

The J gene is TRBJ1-5, the V gene TRBV10-3; tentative D call: TRBD1 (5 bases). From germline, CDR1 is ENHRY and CDR2 SYGVKD. V lost 4 bases and J lost 6, with 10 bases in between. The CDR3 totals 13 residues. The CDR3 DNA sequence: TGTGCCATCAGTGCCACTACAGGTCAGCCCCAGCATTTT. The encoded protein is CAISATTGQPQHF.

The V and J genes are TRBV20-1 and TRBJ2-1; no reliable D call. V was trimmed by 7 bases and J by 7 bases, leaving 11 bases between them. The length of the CDR3 is 11 residues. Germline CDR1 DFQATT, CDR2 SNEGSKA (reference sequence). The DNA for the CDR3 is TGCAGTGGGGGTGATCAAAATGAGCAGTTCTTC. Protein sequence: CSGGDQNEQFF.

The V and J genes are TRBV7-7 and TRBJ2-1; D might be TRBD1 or TRBD2, each matching 5 bases. CDR1 and CDR2 from the germline V gene are SSHAT and FNYEAQ (reference sequence). CDR3 length equals 15 residues. V was pared by 2 bases and J by 13 bases, with 21 bases between. The CDR3 spells CASSLRDELGFPQFF. The CDR3 DNA follows: TGTGCCAGCAGCTTAAGGGACGAGCTAGGGTTCCCCCAGTTCTTC.

The V and J genes are TRBV11-2 and TRBJ1-6, with TRBD1 as a possible D gene (5 bases). The V gene's germline CDR1 is SGHAT and CDR2 FQNNGV. The CDR3 is 13 residues long. V lost 1 base, J lost 8 bases, and 6 bases lay in between. CDR3 residues: CASSLVGDSPLHF. In DNA form, the CDR3 reads TGTGCCAGCAGCTTAGTGGGGGATTCACCCCTCCACTTT.

The rearrangement links TRBV29-1 to TRBJ1-2; possibly TRBD1 for D (6 bases). The CDR3 runs to 12 residues. V was pared by 6 bases and J by 7 bases, with 15 bases between. Germline-derived CDR1 and CDR2 are SQVTM and ANQGSEA. The CDR3 here is CSVGASSIGYTF. The CDR3, as DNA: TGCAGCGTGGGGGCGTCGAGTATTGGCTACACCTTC.

The chain links TRBV5-4 to TRBJ2-7, with TRBD2 matching over 13 bases. CDR1 and CDR2 (germline): SGHNT, YYREEE (reference sequence). Trimming removed 4 bases from V and 2 bases from J; junction bases left unmatched: 9. This CDR3 has 17 amino acids. The CDR3 spells CASSPTSTSGRPYEQYF. DNA of the CDR3: TGTGCCAGCAGCCCGACCTCGACTAGCGGGAGGCCCTACGAGCAGTACTTC.

J is TRBJ2-1 and V is TRBV2, with 7 bases fitting TRBD2. V lost 4 bases and J lost 12; bases outside the gene matches: 12. Germline lookup yields CDR1 SNHLY and CDR2 FYNNEI. The CDR3 runs 14 residues. CDR3 protein: CASSASTSIRPQFF. CDR3 nucleotide sequence: TGTGCCAGCAGTGCCTCGACTAGCATACGGCCGCAGTTCTTC.

The chain joins TRBV7-2 to TRBJ1-2; perhaps TRBD1 as D (5 bases). V was cut by 5 bases and J by 4 bases, with 17 bases left in between. The CDR3 is 15 residues long. CDR1 and CDR2 (germline): SGHTA, FQGNSA. The chain's CDR3 is CASSPGKQRPYGYTF. The CDR3 DNA reads TGTGCCAGCAGCCCAGGGAAACAGAGACCCTATGGCTACACCTTC.

The rearrangement joins TRBV10-3 to TRBJ1-5; D not resolved. Germline CDR1 reads ENHRY; CDR2 reads SYGVKD. V shed 2 bases and J shed 5 bases, with 16 bases lying between them. The CDR3 is 16 residues long. DNA for the CDR3: TGTGCCATCAGTGAGCGGGCAGCCCACTTGGATCAGCCCCAGCATTTT. Protein sequence: CAISERAAHLDQPQHF.

CDR3 coding DNA: TGTGCCAGCAGTTTAGGACAAATTTACGAGCAGTACTTC. Amino acids: CASSLGQIYEQYF. This rearrangement joins TRBV27 to TRBJ2-7; a weak D match, TRBD1 (5 bases). The CDR3 totals 13 residues. The V gene lost 2 bases and the J gene lost 4 bases, with 9 bases spanning the gap. The germline CDR1 and CDR2 sequences are MNHEY and SMNVEV (reference sequence).

This clone was observed once. This chain joins TRBV27 and TRBJ2-7; 11 bases match TRBD2. CDR1 is MNHEY and CDR2 is SMNVEV in the germline V gene (reference sequence). V was pared by 5 bases and J by 2 bases, with 8 bases of the junction left unmatched. The CDR3 extends over 16 amino acids. CDR3 residues: CASSTSGGHVAYEQYF. The CDR3 region has the DNA TGTGCCAGCAGTACTAGCGGGGGCCACGTAGCCTACGAGCAGTACTTC.

The genes are TRBV30 and TRBJ1-5; 9 bases are shared with TRBD1. V shed 2 bases, J shed 6 bases, and the junction held 5 bases outside the gene matches. This CDR3 has 14 residues. Germline assignment: CDR1 GTSNPN and CDR2 SVGIG (reference sequence). CDR3 sequence (DNA): TGTGCCTGGAGTCCGGGACAGGGTATTCAGCCCCAGCATTTT. Its protein product is CAWSPGQGIQPQHF.

CDR3 coding DNA: TGTGCCAGCAGTGAATCAGGGATTGGCACAGATACGCAGTATTTT. This codes for CASSESGIGTDTQYF. The chain has TRBV25-1 and TRBJ2-3, with TRBD1 as a possible D gene (5 bases). Germline CDR1 MGHDK, CDR2 SYGVNS. V was trimmed by 1 base and J by 1 base, leaving 9 bases between them. CDR3 length: 15 amino acids.

The genes are TRBV6-5 and TRBJ1-1; D unclear. V gave up 2 bases and J gave up 0 bases, with 7 bases separating them. CDR1 and CDR2 from the germline V gene are MNHEY and SVGAGI. The CDR3 extends over 14 amino acids. The CDR3 nucleotides are TGTGCCAGCAGTTACGCAGGTATGAACACTGAAGCTTTCTTT. Protein product: CASSYAGMNTEAFF.

J is TRBJ1-1 and V is TRBV2, with TRBD1 matching over 8 bases. This CDR3 comprises 12 residues. The germline V gene has CDR1 SNHLY and CDR2 FYNNEI. The V segment lost 6 bases and the J segment 10 bases; nucleotides outside the gene matches: 7. The CDR3 region is CASSGQGTRAFF. Written as DNA, the CDR3 is TGTGCCAGCAGCGGACAGGGAACTAGAGCTTTCTTT.

The chain has TRBV5-1 and TRBJ2-3, with TRBD2 identical over 10 bases. The CDR3 is made up of 16 amino acids. Germline loops: CDR1 SGHRS, CDR2 YFSETQ. The junction had 5 bases not matched to a gene; V was cut back by 0 bases and J by 4 bases. The CDR3 spells CASSLAPSGSADTQYF. CDR3 nucleotides: TGCGCCAGCAGCTTGGCCCCTAGCGGGAGTGCAGATACGCAGTATTTT.